The 29 T cell receptor beta chains presented below share a single source sample, sequenced in a study of PD-1 blockade in classical Hodgkin lymphoma. The protocol was immunoSEQ multiplex PCR, while the TCRdb copy is restricted to in-frame clones and leaves out a portion. The repertoire holds 90,000 to 140,000 clones, roughly 90% seen once, with over 15% in the top ten. The time point: cycle 4 day 1 (C4D1), after five to seven weeks of nivolumab. With no exception, relapse followed autologous stem cell transplantation in all patients, and brentuximab vedotin exposure varied. The sequencing here drew on peripheral blood mononuclear cells (PBMCs), taken before the fourth cycle of nivolumab. Receptor source: a human donor with classical Hodgkin lymphoma.

CDR3 bases: TGCGCCAGCAGATTGAAGGGCAGAACTGAGCAGCCCCAGCATTTT. As protein: CASRLKGRTEQPQHF. The V gene is TRBV5-1, the J gene TRBJ1-5; no clear D gene. The CDR3 has 15 amino acids. Trimming shortened V by 5 bases and J by 7 bases, and 19 bases separated the two germline ends. Germline V gives CDR1 SGHRS, CDR2 YFSETQ. Full variable domain (remainder filled in from reference TRBV5-1 and TRBJ1-5): KAGVTQTPRYLIKTRGQQVTLSCSPISGHRSVSWYQQTPGQGLQFLFEYFSETQRNKGNFPGRFSGRQFSNSRSEMNVSTLELGDSALYLCASRLKGRTEQPQHFGDGTRLSIL.

The chain recombines TRBV2 with TRBJ2-2, with a possible D match to TRBD2 (6 bases). The CDR3 extends over 14 amino acids. Germline values: CDR1 SNHLY, CDR2 FYNNEI. V lost 7 bases to trimming and J lost 0 bases, with 9 bases between them. The CDR3 DNA follows: TGTGCCAGCATTCTAGCGACGAACACCGGGGAGCTGTTTTTT. It is translated as CASILATNTGELFF.

This clone was observed a single time. The V gene is TRBV6-5, the J gene TRBJ2-4, with 8 bases aligning to TRBD1. CDR1 is MNHEY, CDR2 SVGAGI, per germline. The CDR3 is made up of 14 amino acids. With V trimmed by 6 bases and J by 7 bases, 8 bases remained unmatched. CDR3 coding DNA: TGTGCCAGCAGAAGGGACAGGACAATCAACATTCAGTACTTC. Encoded protein: CASRRDRTINIQYF.

This chain links TRBV5-6 with TRBJ2-7, with 7 bases aligning to TRBD1. The J segment lost 2 bases and the V segment lost 4 bases, leaving 9 bases of the junction unmatched. The CDR3 runs to 15 residues. The germline gives CDR1 SGHDT, CDR2 YYEEEE. CDR3 nucleotide sequence: TGTGCCAGCAGCAGTCTACAGGGGTCGGCCTACGAGCAGTACTTC. Translated, it gives CASSSLQGSAYEQYF.

V and J are TRBV6-5 and TRBJ1-1; TRBD1 might be the D (6 bases). The length of the CDR3 is 13 residues. V was cut by 5 bases and J by 2 bases, with 9 bases left in between. In germline, CDR1 is MNHEY, CDR2 SVGAGI. CDR3 amino acids: CASSIGTNTEAFF. CDR3 in DNA: TGTGCCAGCAGTATCGGGACAAACACTGAAGCTTTCTTT.

This chain links TRBV27 with TRBJ2-1; 9 positions agree with TRBD2. This CDR3 spans 15 amino acids. V lost 2 bases and J lost 5; bases outside the gene matches: 4. Germline loops: CDR1 MNHEY, CDR2 SMNVEV (reference sequence). CDR3 amino acids: CASSLAGGPNNEQFF. The CDR3 region has the DNA TGTGCCAGCAGTTTAGCGGGAGGGCCGAACAATGAGCAGTTCTTC.

The sample holds one count of this clone. This sequence joins TRBV7-2 and TRBJ2-7; D may be TRBD2 (6 bases). The germline gives CDR1 SGHTA, CDR2 FQGNSA. Trimming removed 5 bases at V and 4 bases at J, with 18 bases between. The CDR3 has 15 amino acids. The CDR3 DNA reads TGTGCCAGCAGCGATTCCGGGACTCCGGGGTACGAGCAGTACTTC. It codes for CASSDSGTPGYEQYF.

The chain has TRBV6-1 and TRBJ1-1; maybe TRBD1 (5 bases). CDR3 length equals 21 residues. Germline V lookup: CDR1 MNHNS, CDR2 SASEGT. V lost 0 bases and J lost 2, with 28 bases in between. CDR3 DNA: TGTGCCAGCAGTGAAGCGGGCTTAATTATTGGGCTAATGGGGCCCAACACTGAAGCTTTCTTT. This encodes CASSEAGLIIGLMGPNTEAFF.

The chain has TRBV6-5 and TRBJ2-2; D ambiguous. Germline V gene lookup returns CDR1 MNHEY and CDR2 SVGAGI. The CDR3 runs 14 residues. V lost 1 base and J 4 bases, leaving 7 bases between the germline ends. CDR3 nucleotides: TGTGCCAGCAGTTACTTCTCAGTCACCGGGGAGCTGTTTTTT. Its protein is CASSYFSVTGELFF.

The chain carries TRBV7-2 and TRBJ1-1, with 10 bases fitting TRBD1. The CDR3 has 15 residues. The germline V gene encodes CDR1 SGHTA and CDR2 FQGNSA. Trimming cost V 3 bases and J 6 bases; bases outside gene matches: 7. This chain's CDR3 is CASSFSGTGAPEAFF. CDR3 nucleotides: TGTGCCAGCAGCTTCTCCGGGACAGGGGCTCCTGAAGCTTTCTTT.

This clone occurred once. The rearrangement joins TRBV27 to TRBJ2-1; TRBD1 aligns across 7 bases. CDR1 MNHEY and CDR2 SMNVEV come from the germline V gene (reference sequence). Losses at the gene ends were 6 bases for V and 3 bases for J; bases not matched to a gene: 5. This CDR3 is built from 14 residues. The CDR3 nucleotides are TGTGCCAGCAGGTCCGGGACAGTCTACAATGAGCAGTTCTTC. It yields the protein CASRSGTVYNEQFF.

Note on this clone: In the same sample, other DNA sequences code for this CDR3. The J gene is TRBJ1-1, the V gene TRBV6-5, with D hard to call. The length of the CDR3 is 11 residues. From germline, CDR1 is MNHEY and CDR2 SVGAGI. Trimming removed 2 bases at V and 8 bases at J, with 6 bases between. CDR3 region: CASSYGGEAFF. The CDR3 region has the DNA TGTGCCAGCAGTTACGGAGGGGAAGCTTTCTTT.

In its sample, this clone was seen once. CDR3 amino acids: CASSEAGGVGELFF. The CDR3 DNA is TGTGCCAGCAGCGAAGCGGGGGGAGTCGGGGAGCTGTTTTTT. This chain links TRBV11-2 with TRBJ2-2; TRBD2 matches 9 bases. CDR1 and CDR2 from the germline V gene are SGHAT and FQNNGV. This CDR3 contains 14 residues. J was trimmed by 7 bases and V by 5 bases; bases with no gene match: 5.

The gene calls are TRBV13 and TRBJ2-5; TRBD1 matches at 11 bases. Germline assignment: CDR1 PRHDT and CDR2 FYEKMQ (reference sequence). V lost 5 bases and J lost 5; bases outside the gene matches: 4. The CDR3 covers 14 residues. The DNA for the CDR3 is TGTGCCAGCAGCCGGGACAGGGGGAAGGAGACCCAGTACTTC. Residues: CASSRDRGKETQYF.

V usage is TRBV7-2 and J usage is TRBJ2-1; the D gene is possibly TRBD2 (6 bases). V was trimmed by 3 bases and J by 7 bases, leaving 13 bases between them. The germline V gene has CDR1 SGHTA and CDR2 FQGNSA. This CDR3 region has 14 residues. This CDR3 is CASSFPGASNEQFF. CDR3 DNA: TGTGCCAGCAGCTTCCCGGGAGCTTCTAATGAGCAGTTCTTC.

The chain combines TRBV7-9 with TRBJ1-1, with a weak D call TRBD1 (6 bases). Trimming cost V 5 bases and J 1 base, with 17 bases left between them. CDR3 length: 16 residues. From germline, CDR1 is SEHNR and CDR2 FQNEAQ (reference sequence). CDR3 coding DNA: TGTGCCAGCAGCCCCAGGAGGCAGGGGTCGAACACTGAAGCTTTCTTT. This gives the protein CASSPRRQGSNTEAFF.

This clone was counted once. This chain uses TRBV7-6 with TRBJ2-2; the D is unclear. The V end lost 5 bases, the J end lost 0 bases, and 13 bases lay between the germline ends. Germline CDR1 reads SGHVS; CDR2 reads FNYEAQ. CDR3 size: 16 residues. The CDR3: CASSHGAAPNTGELFF. As DNA, the CDR3 is TGTGCCAGCAGCCACGGAGCAGCCCCGAACACCGGGGAGCTGTTTTTT.

The chain couples TRBV7-7 to TRBJ2-5; tentatively, D is TRBD1 (5 bases). CDR1 SSHAT and CDR2 FNYEAQ come from the germline V gene (reference sequence). The CDR3 contains 15 residues. Trimming pared 4 bases from V and 4 bases from J, leaving 16 bases between. In nucleotides, the CDR3 is TGTGCCAGCAGCTCTCAACCAGGGTCGGGAGAGACCCAGTACTTC. Amino acid sequence: CASSSQPGSGETQYF.

This chain connects TRBV29-1 to TRBJ1-1, with D perhaps matching TRBD1 (6 bases). The length of the CDR3 is 13 residues. Trimming removed 1 base from V and 4 bases from J, with 10 bases in between. From germline, CDR1 is SQVTM and CDR2 ANQGSEA. Here the CDR3 reads CSVEGQGITEAFF. Here the CDR3 DNA reads TGCAGCGTTGAAGGCCAGGGGATCACTGAAGCTTTCTTT.

The chain employs TRBV5-4 and TRBJ2-7; no definite D call. Germline CDR1 SGHNT, CDR2 YYREEE (reference sequence). V was cut by 0 bases and J by 2 bases, with 9 bases left in between. CDR3 size: 14 residues. In DNA form, the CDR3 reads TGTGCCAGCAGCTTGGACAGTTTGACCTACGAGCAGTACTTC. Translated: CASSLDSLTYEQYF.

The chain has TRBV19 and TRBJ2-5, with TRBD2 as a possible D gene (6 bases). Trimming took 5 bases from V and 4 from J, leaving 11 bases between them. The CDR3 is made up of 13 amino acids. CDR1 is LNHDA, CDR2 SQIVND, per germline (reference sequence). CDR3 region: CASSVVGGETQYF. The CDR3 DNA follows: TGTGCCAGTAGTGTGGTGGGAGGAGAGACCCAGTACTTC.

The CDR3 loop is CASSSGGSGRGTGELFF. The CDR3 DNA is TGCGCCAGCAGCTCCGGCGGTAGCGGGAGGGGCACCGGGGAGCTGTTTTTT. The V and J genes are TRBV5-1 and TRBJ2-2, with 11 bases fitting TRBD2. This CDR3 spans 17 amino acids. Germline-derived CDR1 and CDR2 are SGHRS and YFSETQ. Trimming removed 3 bases from V and 4 bases from J; junction bases left unmatched: 8. Using reference TRBV5-1 and TRBJ2-2 for the parts outside the CDR3, the full variable domain is KAGVTQTPRYLIKTRGQQVTLSCSPISGHRSVSWYQQTPGQGLQFLFEYFSETQRNKGNFPGRFSGRQFSNSRSEMNVSTLELGDSALYLCASSSGGSGRGTGELFFGEGSRLTVL.

This clone was counted only a few times. The V call is TRBV6-5, the J call TRBJ1-1; maybe TRBD1 (5 bases). Germline CDR1 reads MNHEY; CDR2 reads SVGAGI. The CDR3 is made up of 15 amino acids. Trimming removed 0 bases from V and 6 bases from J, with 14 bases in between. CDR3: CASSYSNARVAEAFF. CDR3 sequence (DNA): TGTGCCAGCAGTTACTCGAACGCCAGGGTCGCTGAAGCTTTCTTT.

This chain connects TRBV19 to TRBJ2-7; 11 bases match TRBD2. The CDR3 is 14 residues long. With 4 bases clipped from V and 3 bases from J, the junction kept 2 bases outside the gene matches. CDR1 is LNHDA and CDR2 is SQIVND in the germline V gene (reference sequence). CDR3 DNA sequence: TGTGCCAGTAGTAGAACTAGCGGGAGCTACGAGCAGTACTTC. Its translation: CASSRTSGSYEQYF.

The chain carries TRBV13 and TRBJ2-4; either TRBD1 or TRBD2 may fit D (6 bases each). This CDR3 has 16 residues. V was pared by 2 bases and J by 2 bases, with 13 bases between. Germline V CDR1 and CDR2: PRHDT, FYEKMQ (reference sequence). In nucleotides, the CDR3 is TGTGCCAGCAGCTTAAGGGGGGCGCTATCCAAAAACATTCAGTACTTC. It translates to CASSLRGALSKNIQYF.

V and J are TRBV6-5 and TRBJ2-7; TRBD2 matches at 8 bases. Per the germline V gene, CDR1 is MNHEY and CDR2 is SVGAGI. The CDR3 runs 16 residues. V was pared by 0 bases and J by 4 bases, with 8 bases of the junction left unmatched. This chain's CDR3 is CASSYSLTGGRYEQYF. The CDR3 coding sequence is TGTGCCAGCAGTTACTCCCTTACGGGAGGGAGGTACGAGCAGTACTTC.

The J gene is TRBJ2-5, the V gene TRBV14, with D hard to call. The CDR3 runs to 18 residues. V was clipped by 0 bases and J by 2 bases, with 19 bases between them. The germline gives CDR1 SGHDN, CDR2 FVKESK. The CDR3 coding sequence is TGTGCCAGCAGCCAAGATAATAAGTCATGGTTATTTCAAGAGACCCAGTACTTC. As protein: CASSQDNKSWLFQETQYF.

The chain employs TRBV12-5 and TRBJ2-7; D is ambiguous. This CDR3 is built from 14 residues. Trimming cost V 0 bases and J 4 bases, with 10 bases left between them. Germline loops: CDR1 LGHNT, CDR2 FRNRAP. DNA of the CDR3: TGTGCTAGTGGTTTGGTAAGGGTTCCATACGAGCAGTACTTC. Protein: CASGLVRVPYEQYF.

This clone was found a few times. The chain joins TRBV7-2 to TRBJ1-2; possible D gene TRBD1, 5 bases. The germline V gene has CDR1 SGHTA and CDR2 FQGNSA. This CDR3 spans 14 amino acids. The V end was cut by 5 bases, the J end by 4 bases, with 14 bases between. In nucleotides, the CDR3 is TGTGCCAGCAGCAAACCGGGACGTCTCTATGGCTACACCTTC. Translated, it gives CASSKPGRLYGYTF.